A selection of T cell receptor beta chains follows, all from one sample in a study of a mutant IDH1 vaccine in newly diagnosed glioma. Some clones are missing from TCRdb's copy, which holds only in-frame ones; the method was immunoSEQ multiplex PCR. This sample has about 59,000 clones, with more than 90% found just once. The sequenced sample was PBMCs, obtained from a glioma patient treated with radiotherapy, temozolomide or both. The receptors were sampled from a middle-aged man with glioma. Each CDR3 is given with its conserved first and last residue. D genes are given only for firm matches. A row's size may be missing; if present it is once, few, many or a size class.

CDR3aa	CDR3nt	d_gene	j_gene	v_gene	abundance
CASSEGFGRSYGYTF	TGTGCCAGCAGTGAAGGGTTTGGGCGGAGTTATGGCTACACCTTC	NA	TRBJ1-2	TRBV6-1	NA
CASSQLGLAGGYEQYF	TGTGCCAGCAGCCAATTGGGTCTAGCGGGGGGTTACGAGCAGTACTTC	TRBD2	TRBJ2-7	TRBV4-2	NA
CASSFGRGGTAEAFF	TGTGCCAGCAGTTTCGGACGAGGGGGCACGGCTGAAGCTTTCTTT	TRBD1	TRBJ1-1	TRBV28	NA
CASRPPRSGYEQYF	TGTGCCAGCAGGCCCCCGAGGAGCGGGTACGAGCAGTACTTC	NA	TRBJ2-7	TRBV6-6	NA
CASSLQGAAYNEQFF	TGCGCCAGCAGCTTGCAGGGGGCGGCCTACAATGAGCAGTTCTTC	TRBD1	TRBJ2-1	TRBV5-1	NA
CASSKNGDGYTF	TGTGCCAGCAGCAAAAACGGGGATGGCTACACCTTC	NA	TRBJ1-2	TRBV6-5	few
CASSQGRWLSTDTQYF	TGCGCCAGCAGCCAGGGACGTTGGCTGAGCACAGATACGCAGTATTTT	NA	TRBJ2-3	TRBV5-1	NA
CASSVDPRADEKLFF	TGTGCCAGCAGCGTAGACCCCAGGGCGGACGAAAAACTGTTTTTT	NA	TRBJ1-4	TRBV9	NA
CATAGGVVNTEAFF	TGTGCCACCGCCGGGGGGGTTGTGAACACTGAAGCTTTCTTT	NA	TRBJ1-1	TRBV5-5	NA
CASSLGGVIETQYF	TGCGCCAGCAGCTTGGGCGGAGTAATAGAGACCCAGTACTTC	NA	TRBJ2-5	TRBV5-1	NA
CASCYLLQSHEQYF	TGTGCCAGCTGCTACTTATTGCAGAGCCACGAGCAGTACTTC	NA	TRBJ2-7	TRBV7-9	once
CSVWGAGYEQYF	TGCAGCGTTTGGGGGGCCGGGTACGAGCAGTACTTC	NA	TRBJ2-7	TRBV29-1	NA
CASSQDLGGASTDTQYF	TGCGCCAGCAGCCAAGATTTAGGCGGGGCTAGCACAGATACGCAGTATTTT	NA	TRBJ2-3	TRBV4-1	NA
CASSGPTQPASNQPQHF	TGTGCCAGCAGTGGCCCAACCCAGCCGGCTAGCAATCAGCCCCAGCATTTT	NA	TRBJ1-5	TRBV6-1	NA
CASSYDWGQSSYEQYF	TGTGCCAGCAGTTACGATTGGGGACAAAGCTCCTACGAGCAGTACTTC	NA	TRBJ2-7	TRBV6-5	NA
CASSLAATNSPLHF	TGCGCCAGCAGCTTGGCCGCTACTAATTCACCCCTCCACTTT	NA	TRBJ1-6	TRBV5-1	once
CSAKGGGTSYEQYF	TGCAGCGCAAAGGGGGGAGGGACCTCCTACGAGCAGTACTTC	NA	TRBJ2-7	TRBV29-1	NA
CASSRGQGANYGYTF	TGTGCCAGCAGCCGCGGACAGGGGGCGAATTATGGCTACACCTTC	TRBD1	TRBJ1-2	TRBV7-2	NA
CASSTTTSGRGDTQYF	TGTGCCAGCAGCACGACGACTAGCGGGAGAGGAGATACGCAGTATTTT	TRBD2	TRBJ2-3	TRBV9	NA
CASSPPGRVMNTEAFF	TGTGCCAGCTCACCACCGGGAAGGGTAATGAACACTGAAGCTTTCTTT	NA	TRBJ1-1	TRBV18	NA
CASRQDRVPQPQHF	TGTGCCAGCAGACAGGACAGGGTTCCTCAGCCCCAGCATTTT	TRBD1	TRBJ1-5	TRBV28	few
CASSLDHGGSYEQYF	TGTGCCAGCAGCTTAGACCACGGTGGGTCCTACGAGCAGTACTTC	NA	TRBJ2-7	TRBV11-1	NA
CASSLGDGYGYTF	TGTGCCAGCTCACTCGGGGATGGCTATGGCTACACCTTC	NA	TRBJ1-2	TRBV18	NA
CASSAGGGYRETQYF	TGTGCCAGTAGCGCGGGAGGGGGCTATAGGGAGACCCAGTACTTC	TRBD2	TRBJ2-5	TRBV19	NA
CASSLWNTEAFF	TGTGCCAGCAGTTTATGGAACACTGAAGCTTTCTTT	NA	TRBJ1-1	TRBV28	NA
CASSASNRGETQYF	TGCGCCAGCAGCGCGTCAAACAGGGGGGAGACCCAGTACTTC	TRBD1	TRBJ2-5	TRBV5-1	NA
CATGRDSKNIQYF	TGTGCCACCGGTCGCGACAGCAAAAACATTCAGTACTTC	NA	TRBJ2-4	TRBV15	few
CASSRIAGLGAEQYF	TGTGCCAGCAGCCGCATAGCGGGACTGGGGGCCGAGCAGTACTTC	TRBD2	TRBJ2-7	TRBV7-2	NA
CASSEGGGAQPQHF	TGTGCCAGCAGTGAGGGGGGAGGGGCCCAGCCCCAGCATTTT	NA	TRBJ1-5	TRBV25-1	NA
CANSGQPTSYEQYF	TGTGCCAACTCGGGACAACCCACCTCCTACGAGCAGTACTTC	NA	TRBJ2-7	TRBV10-3	NA
CSVEAGGSGKLFF	TGCAGCGTTGAGGCAGGGGGCTCGGGAAAACTGTTTTTT	TRBD1	TRBJ1-4	TRBV29-1	NA
CAWSGLAGNEQFF	TGTGCCTGGTCGGGACTAGCAGGTAATGAGCAGTTCTTC	TRBD2	TRBJ2-1	TRBV30	NA
CASSLLTGGRLTEAFF	TGTGCCAGCAGCTTGTTGACAGGGGGCCGCCTAACTGAAGCTTTCTTT	TRBD1	TRBJ1-1	TRBV5-6	NA
CASSSGTPGGNTGELFF	TGCGCCAGCAGCTCCGGGACCCCAGGTGGTAACACCGGGGAGCTGTTTTTT	NA	TRBJ2-2	TRBV10-2	NA
CASSPWGEQYF	TGTGCCAGCTCCCCTTGGGGCGAGCAGTACTTC	NA	TRBJ2-7	TRBV6-6	NA
CASSHPPGTEGYGYTF	TGTGCCAGCAGTCACCCCCCCGGGACAGAAGGTTATGGCTACACCTTC	TRBD1	TRBJ1-2	TRBV6-6	NA
CASSFGGTSGNTIYF	TGTGCCAGCAGCTTCGGCGGGACCTCTGGAAACACCATATATTTT	NA	TRBJ1-3	TRBV7-2	NA
CASSGGTGSNTQYF	TGTGCCAGCAGTGGAGGGACAGGGAGTAATACGCAGTATTTT	TRBD1	TRBJ2-3	TRBV6-4	NA
CASSRPSGDVEETQYF	TGCGCCAGCAGCCGTCCTAGCGGAGACGTAGAAGAGACCCAGTACTTC	TRBD2	TRBJ2-5	TRBV4-1	once
CAWSGRGERNTEAFF	TGTGCCTGGAGTGGCCGGGGAGAGAGGAACACTGAAGCTTTCTTT	NA	TRBJ1-1	TRBV30	NA
CASSQESHSSYEQYF	TGTGCCAGCAGCCAAGAAAGTCACAGCTCCTACGAGCAGTACTTC	NA	TRBJ2-7	TRBV14	NA
CASSGRQGSSGANVLTF	TGTGCCAGCAGCGGGCGACAGGGTAGCTCGGGGGCCAACGTCCTGACTTTC	TRBD1	TRBJ2-6	TRBV5-4	NA
CASSDPKGSTDTQYF	TGCGCCAGCAGTGACCCGAAGGGTAGCACAGATACGCAGTATTTT	NA	TRBJ2-3	TRBV10-2	once
CSAGLGDEQYF	TGCAGTGCTGGACTAGGCGACGAGCAGTACTTC	TRBD2	TRBJ2-7	TRBV20-1	NA
CASSLAGDRGETQYF	TGCGCCAGCAGCTTGGCCGGGGACAGGGGGGAGACCCAGTACTTC	TRBD1	TRBJ2-5	TRBV5-1	NA
CASSFYNSGISNTGELFF	TGCGCCAGCAGCTTCTATAATAGCGGAATATCGAACACCGGGGAGCTGTTTTTT	NA	TRBJ2-2	TRBV5-1	NA
CSVEAEMGGAEAFF	TGCAGCGTTGAGGCTGAAATGGGAGGGGCTGAAGCTTTCTTT	NA	TRBJ1-1	TRBV29-1	NA
CASSLFWPEETQYF	TGTGCCAGCAGTTTGTTTTGGCCGGAAGAGACCCAGTACTTC	NA	TRBJ2-5	TRBV27	NA
CASSLSFGIHYGYTF	TGTGCCAGCAGTTTATCCTTCGGGATCCACTATGGCTACACCTTC	NA	TRBJ1-2	TRBV27	NA
CASSPTFGQGKANTEAFF	TGCGCCAGCAGCCCTACCTTCGGACAGGGGAAAGCGAACACTGAAGCTTTCTTT	TRBD1	TRBJ1-1	TRBV5-1	NA
CASGGTLANYGYTF	TGTGCCAGCGGGGGGACCTTAGCTAACTATGGCTACACCTTC	NA	TRBJ1-2	TRBV19	NA
CAWSQQVYGYTF	TGTGCCTGGAGTCAACAGGTCTATGGCTACACCTTC	NA	TRBJ1-2	TRBV30	few
CSVVISEAFF	TGCAGCGTTGTAATTAGCGAAGCTTTCTTT	NA	TRBJ1-1	TRBV29-1	NA
CASTSTSRSSYNEQFF	TGTGCCAGCACTTCGACTAGCCGGAGCTCCTACAATGAGCAGTTCTTC	TRBD2	TRBJ2-1	TRBV27	NA
CASSLEATDTQYF	TGTGCCAGCAGCTTGGAAGCCACAGATACGCAGTATTTT	NA	TRBJ2-3	TRBV5-4	NA